This T cell receptor (beta chain) was recorded in a study of T cells in Graves' hyperthyroidism and ophthalmopathy. Whole-study context: At initial diagnosis, before any treatment had begun, peripheral blood was obtained.

General observations from the study: Blood also showed most of the thyroid clonotypes that were expanded above 0.001.

The investigators amplified TCR beta CDR3 regions from RNA transcripts. During a first-round RT-PCR of the TCR CDR3, the HTBI primer set was used. Each CDR3 protein is one row after TCRdb ran MiXCR on the multiplex PCR reads. The sample lists a few hundred thousand distinct CDR3 sequences, around 13% occurring once. Sample collection date corresponds to first hyperthyroidism diagnosis, prior to any ophthalmopathy symptoms. Fresh peripheral blood, under 13 ml, yielded the PBMCs. The CDR3 length is 15 residues. The V end lost 4 bases, the J end lost 4 bases, and 15 bases lay between the germline ends. Germline V gene data show CDR1 as MDHEN and CDR2 as SYDVKM. The sample holds a few counts of this clonotype. What it recognizes is unknown. This may be a read error, as it is one base from a much larger clone.

The rearrangement uses TRBV28 and TRBJ2-3, with D perhaps TRBD2 (6 bases). The origin of this receptor is a woman aged 30 to 39 with Graves' hyperthyroidism that later progressed to Graves' ophthalmopathy. Sequenced material: blood. CDR3 region: CASSSPGLGADTQYF. The CDR3 DNA sequence: TGTGCCAGCAGTTCCCCGGGACTTGGGGCAGATACGCAGTATTTT.